The sequence of this T cell receptor (beta chain) was determined in a study of CD8 T cells in ankylosing spondylitis. Construction of TCR beta libraries was performed using quantitative 5'-RACE with molecular barcodes. MiXCR, run by TCRdb on the 5' RACE reads, gives a single entry per CDR3 protein. The table records some 70,000 distinct CDR3 sequences, about 5% of them present only once. V dropped 3 bases and J dropped 0 bases, with 5 bases sitting between them. CDR1 WSHSY and CDR2 SAAADI come from the germline V gene. The CDR3 runs to 13 residues. This clonotype was observed many times. Sequencing input: blood, either unsorted or a sorted T cell fraction (not recorded which). The chain uses TRBV10-2 and TRBJ1-1; D remains ambiguous. The TCR was taken from a male donor with ankylosing spondylitis or in good health (not recorded which). CDR3 amino acids: CASSDPLNTEAFF. Here the CDR3 DNA reads TGCGCCAGCAGTGACCCGCTGAACACTGAAGCTTTCTTT.